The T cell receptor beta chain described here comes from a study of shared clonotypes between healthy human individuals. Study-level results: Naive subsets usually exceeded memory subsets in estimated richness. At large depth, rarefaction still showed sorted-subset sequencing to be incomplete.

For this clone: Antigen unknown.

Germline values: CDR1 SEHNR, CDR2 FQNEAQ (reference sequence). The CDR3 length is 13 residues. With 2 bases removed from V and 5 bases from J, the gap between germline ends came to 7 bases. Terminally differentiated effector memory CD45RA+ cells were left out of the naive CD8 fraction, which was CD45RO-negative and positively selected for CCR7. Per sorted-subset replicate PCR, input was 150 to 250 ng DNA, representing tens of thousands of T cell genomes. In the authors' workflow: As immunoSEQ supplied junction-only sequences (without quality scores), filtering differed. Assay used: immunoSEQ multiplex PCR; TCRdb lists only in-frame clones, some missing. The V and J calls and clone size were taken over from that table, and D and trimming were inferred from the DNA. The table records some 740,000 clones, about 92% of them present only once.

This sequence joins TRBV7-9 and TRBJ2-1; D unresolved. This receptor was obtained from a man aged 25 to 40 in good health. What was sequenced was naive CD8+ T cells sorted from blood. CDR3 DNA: TGTGCCAGCAGCTTAAAGGGCAACAATGAGCAGTTCTTC. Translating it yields CASSLKGNNEQFF.